This is a list of T cell receptor beta chains from one sample in a study of CD8 T cells in Susac syndrome. TCRdb used MiXCR to reprocess the immunoSEQ multiplex PCR reads, holding one entry per CDR3 protein. This sample has roughly 150,000 distinct CDR3 sequences, with approximately 95% found just once. The sample was CD8+ T cells from PBMCs. The source is a human donor with Susac syndrome. Both conserved end residues are part of each CDR3.

v_call | cdr3_aa
TRBV3-1 | CATISGRVETQYF
TRBV7-9 | CASSGGDRGRAYEQYF
TRBV12-3/TRBV12-4 | CASSMDVYEQYF
TRBV5-1 | CASSRDRVNTEAFF
TRBV20-1 | CSARHGGSTYNEQFF
TRBV27 | CASSLEGGISNQPQHF
TRBV18 | CASSPPVKETQYF
TRBV27 | CASRGWTGELFF
TRBV29-1 | CSVEPDDNYGYTF
TRBV6-6 | CASSRDRSDEQYF
TRBV20-1 | CSARGGLVLPGGETQYF
TRBV13 | CASSSTGEGAAGTNEKLFF
TRBV29-1 | CSASLPAGEVEQFF
TRBV10-3 | CAISESVAGLTYEQYF
TRBV27 | CASIPNPATQYF
TRBV5-1 | CASSLVAGSYNEQFF
TRBV27 | CASSPSVGGGSYGYTF
TRBV3-1 | CASSLPGHGPEAFF
TRBV5-4 | CASRLSGRNTGELFF
TRBV20-1 | CSARGGDDYGYTF
TRBV7-9 | CASSLGGQNPYNEQFF
TRBV27 | CASTPAQGPRGDEQFF
TRBV7-6 | CASSPLAGAPDTQYF
TRBV20-1 | CSAQEGGSRSGANVLTF
TRBV5-1 | CASSLAAAGEGEETQYF
TRBV9 | CASSVGSPSLDEQFF
TRBV5-6 | CASSLGTEQYF
TRBV24-1 | CATQGTGEETQYF
TRBV5-6 | CASSSGDVVEVNEQFF
TRBV27 | CASSLASGTSYEQYF
TRBV6-5 | CASSYSSGGAHGYTF
TRBV3-1 | CASRQPTGPHNEQFF
TRBV7-2 | CASSSLAGLETQYF
TRBV13 | CASSFYRNTGELFF
TRBV30 | CAWSVQVYEQFF
TRBV19 | CASSPERTGTNGYTF
TRBV27 | CASRPIAGGPNEQFF
TRBV7-6 | CASSLPTSGSTDTQYF
TRBV27 | CASSFQGPQETQYF
TRBV6-5 | CASSYNSNQPQHF
TRBV12-5 | CASGPPRVLNTEAFF
TRBV11-2 | CASSWGRQVYKETQYF
TRBV7-9 | CASSLGGVNQPQHF
TRBV3-1 | CASSQEKYSTSIYEQFF
TRBV7-9 | CASPRGAGELFF
TRBV12-3/TRBV12-4 | CASSPPRRSYEQYF
TRBV12-3/TRBV12-4 | CATRLGGMAFF
TRBV12-3/TRBV12-4 | CASSTRTDGGEQFF
TRBV18 | CASSPVGAYEQYF
TRBV11-2 | CASSRAGGPLDTQYF
TRBV6-5 | CASSLTRGTGTEAFF
TRBV7-9 | CASREDRTNTEAFF
TRBV20-1 | CSASRPRGARLPNEQFF
TRBV12-3/TRBV12-4 | CASSLTGINEQFF
TRBV12-3/TRBV12-4 | CASSSGLAARRGETQYF